This passage covers 21 T cell receptor beta chains from one sample sequenced in a study of graft-versus-host responses after intestinal transplantation. Sequenced by immunoSEQ multiplex PCR; TCRdb stores in-frame clones only, minus some. The data contain 14,000 to 15,000 clones, around 96% of them singletons. Sequences were derived from PBMCs, sampled 9 days after transplant. These receptors were taken from a human patient who received an intestinal transplant, so some T cells may come from the graft donor.

The V call is TRBV29-1, the J call TRBJ2-7; 7 bases line up with TRBD2. The V and J ends lost 3 bases and 2 bases, in that order; junction bases with no gene match: 10. Germline CDR1 reads SQVTM; CDR2 reads ANQGSEA. CDR3 length: 15 residues. CDR3 bases: TGCAGCGTTGAGCGTGAGGCGGGAGCGGCCTACGAGCAGTACTTC. Translation gives CSVEREAGAAYEQYF.

This rearrangement joins TRBV9 to TRBJ2-3, with TRBD2 identical over 10 bases. V lost 2 bases, J lost 0 bases, and 0 bases stayed unmatched. The CDR3 consists of 15 residues. Germline V CDR1 and CDR2: SGDLS, YYNGEE. The CDR3 DNA follows: TGTGCCAGCAGCGTTAGCGGGAGGAGCACAGATACGCAGTATTTT. Its translation is CASSVSGRSTDTQYF.

The rearrangement links TRBV7-9 to TRBJ1-5; D is ambiguous. Per the germline V gene, CDR1 is SEHNR and CDR2 is FQNEAQ (reference sequence). V was cut by 3 bases and J by 5 bases, with 11 bases left in between. The CDR3 consists of 14 residues. CDR3 sequence (DNA): TGTGCCAGCAGCTTGAGTGGTGGCCATCAGCCCCAGCATTTT. Encoded protein: CASSLSGGHQPQHF.

V gene TRBV9 combines with J gene TRBJ1-2, with D unclear. CDR3 length: 13 amino acids. Looked up from germline, CDR1 is SGDLS and CDR2 is YYNGEE. Trimming shortened V by 0 bases and J by 1 base, and 4 bases separated the two germline ends. The DNA for the CDR3 is TGTGCCAGCAGCGTAGACCGTAACTATGGCTACACCTTC. As protein: CASSVDRNYGYTF. The variable domain in full, completed from reference TRBV9 and TRBJ1-2, reads DSGVTQTPKHLITATGQRVTLRCSPRSGDLSVYWYQQSLDQGLQFLIQYYNGEERAKGNILERFSAQQFPDLHSELNLSSLELGDSALYFCASSVDRNYGYTFGSGTRLTVV.

This sequence joins TRBV5-1 and TRBJ2-1, with TRBD2 matching 7 bases. CDR1 and CDR2 (germline): SGHRS, YFSETQ. The CDR3 runs to 17 residues. V shed 3 bases and J 2 bases; nucleotides not matched to a gene: 11. DNA of the CDR3: TGCGCCAGCAGCTCCCTAAGGCTAGCGGCCACCTACAATGAGCAGTTCTTC. It encodes CASSSLRLAATYNEQFF.

Only one count was recorded for this clone. This chain uses TRBV30 with TRBJ2-5, with a tentative D call TRBD2 (5 bases). Germline-derived CDR1 and CDR2 are GTSNPN and SVGIG (reference sequence). The CDR3 loop spans 13 amino acids. The V end lost 2 bases, the J end lost 5 bases, and 12 bases lay between the germline ends. In DNA, the CDR3 is TGTGCCTGGAGTAGAGCGGACGGGGAGACCCAGTACTTC. Encoded protein: CAWSRADGETQYF.

The chain combines TRBV7-3 with TRBJ1-1; a weak D match, TRBD1 (5 bases). The CDR3 loop spans 13 amino acids. V was pared by 2 bases and J by 4 bases, with 8 bases between. Germline V gene sequence: CDR1 SGHTA, CDR2 FQGTGA. The CDR3 region has the DNA TGTGCCAGCAGCTTAGGGGGTCCCACTGAAGCTTTCTTT. Encoded protein: CASSLGGPTEAFF.

This clone was observed a handful of times. This chain uses TRBV4-1 with TRBJ2-7, with TRBD2 as a possible D gene (5 bases). Trimming shortened V by 1 base and J by 2 bases, and 9 bases separated the two germline ends. Per germline, CDR1 MGHRA and CDR2 YSYEKL. This CDR3 contains 14 residues. The CDR3, as DNA: TGCGCCAGCAGCCAAGTGGTCGGGGCCTACGAGCAGTACTTC. Protein sequence: CASSQVVGAYEQYF.

The J gene is TRBJ2-5, the V gene TRBV4-2, with 11 bases lining up with TRBD2. Germline CDR1 reads LGHNA; CDR2 reads YNFKEQ. The V gene end was trimmed by 0 bases and the J gene end by 5 bases; junction bases not matched to a gene: 5. The CDR3 totals 16 residues. The chain's CDR3 is CASSQELAGGGETQYF. The CDR3 bases are TGTGCCAGCAGCCAAGAGCTAGCGGGAGGTGGGGAGACCCAGTACTTC.

The V call is TRBV9, the J call TRBJ2-5; 7 bases line up with TRBD1. The length of the CDR3 is 15 residues. The germline V gene encodes CDR1 SGDLS and CDR2 YYNGEE. J was trimmed by 5 bases and V by 0 bases; bases with no gene match: 7. DNA for the CDR3: TGTGCCAGCAGCGTAGCAGGGGGTTACAGGGAGACCCAGTACTTC. It is translated as CASSVAGGYRETQYF.

The rearrangement joins TRBV18 to TRBJ2-2; 9 bases are a match to TRBD2. Germline CDR1 is KGHSH and CDR2 is LQKENI. The CDR3 sequence is 17 residues long. The junction had 9 bases not matched to a gene; V was cut back by 4 bases and J by 3 bases. CDR3 nucleotides: TGTGCCAGCTCACGCTTCCCTAGCGGGAAGGACACCGGGGAGCTGTTTTTT. This codes for CASSRFPSGKDTGELFF.

The count of this clone is one. The chain has TRBV10-3 and TRBJ1-3, with 9 bases identical to TRBD1. Germline values: CDR1 ENHRY, CDR2 SYGVKD. Unmatched junction bases numbered 9, after V lost 0 bases and J lost 3 bases. The CDR3 is made up of 18 amino acids. The CDR3 coding sequence is TGTGCCATCAGTGAGTCCCGGTACAGGGGGCGCCTTGGAAACACCATATATTTT. Its protein product is CAISESRYRGRLGNTIYF.

The V call is TRBV9, the J call TRBJ2-7, with 9 bases lining up with TRBD1. This CDR3 spans 15 amino acids. Germline lookup yields CDR1 SGDLS and CDR2 YYNGEE. J lost 1 base, V lost 0 bases, and 2 bases had no gene match. The CDR3 nucleotides are TGTGCCAGCAGCGTAGGTGGGACAGGGTCCTACGAGCAGTACTTC. Translated: CASSVGGTGSYEQYF.

The rearrangement uses TRBV13 and TRBJ1-1, with D maybe TRBD1 (5 bases). Trimming took off 3 bases at V and 6 bases at J, with 14 bases between the two ends. Germline values: CDR1 PRHDT, CDR2 FYEKMQ (reference sequence). The CDR3 length is 14 residues. The CDR3 spells CASSFARGRPEAFF. The CDR3 DNA sequence: TGTGCCAGCAGCTTCGCAAGGGGTCGTCCTGAAGCTTTCTTT.

This clone was seen only once. The chain employs TRBV27 and TRBJ2-1; TRBD2 agrees at 13 bases. Germline values: CDR1 MNHEY, CDR2 SMNVEV (reference sequence). The CDR3 runs 17 residues. V lost 4 bases to trimming and J lost 3 bases; unmatched junction nucleotides: 6. The CDR3 region has the DNA TGTGCCAGCAGTTCCTCACTAGCGGGAGGGAACTACAATGAGCAGTTCTTC. Protein: CASSSSLAGGNYNEQFF.

V and J are TRBV10-1 and TRBJ1-5; D gene unclear. There are 12 residues in the CDR3. Germline CDR1 WNHNN, CDR2 SYGVQD (reference sequence). V was shortened by 3 bases and J by 6 bases, with 6 bases between the two germline ends. This chain's CDR3 is CASSDEVQPQHF. Here the CDR3 DNA reads TGCGCCAGCAGTGACGAGGTTCAGCCCCAGCATTTT.

This rearrangement joins TRBV27 to TRBJ1-5, with 7 bases that match TRBD1. Germline V CDR1 and CDR2: MNHEY, SMNVEV (reference sequence). The CDR3 runs to 13 residues. The CDR3 region is CNLDRVIHQPQHF. The CDR3 region has the DNA TGTAACTTAGACAGGGTCATTCATCAGCCCCAGCATTTT.

J is TRBJ2-1 and V is TRBV27; 7 bases agree with TRBD2. Losses at the gene ends were 5 bases for V and 3 bases for J; bases not matched to a gene: 7. Germline loops: CDR1 MNHEY, CDR2 SMNVEV (reference sequence). The CDR3 has 15 residues. This CDR3 reads CASSPGTKFYNEQFF. The CDR3 region has the DNA TGTGCCAGCAGTCCAGGGACTAAGTTCTACAATGAGCAGTTCTTC.

The V and J genes are TRBV7-2 and TRBJ1-5, with 9 bases that match TRBD1. Trimming cost V 5 bases and J 1 base; bases outside gene matches: 15. Germline loops: CDR1 SGHTA, CDR2 FQGNSA. This CDR3 contains 19 residues. Here the CDR3 reads CASSHSVDRGLGSNQPQHF. Written as DNA, the CDR3 is TGTGCCAGCAGCCATTCCGTGGACAGGGGTTTGGGAAGCAATCAGCCCCAGCATTTT.

CDR3 sequence reads: CASSLIPTPGDTQYF. The CDR3 bases are TGTGCCAGCAGTCTTATCCCAACTCCGGGGGATACGCAGTATTTT. The chain carries TRBV7-8 and TRBJ2-3; D is perhaps TRBD2 (5 bases). Trimming shortened V by 6 bases and J by 6 bases, and 19 bases separated the two germline ends. The CDR3 is made up of 15 amino acids. CDR1 and CDR2 (germline): SGHVS, FQNEAQ. The full variable domain, completed using reference TRBV7-8 and TRBJ2-3, is GAGVSQSPRYKVAKRGQDVALRCDPISGHVSLFWYQQALGQGPEFLTYFQNEAQLDKSGLPSDRFFAERPEGSVSTLKIQRTQQEDSAVYLCASSLIPTPGDTQYFGPGTRLTVL.

The chain uses TRBV9 and TRBJ1-3; no clear D gene. CDR1 SGDLS and CDR2 YYNGEE come from the germline V gene. The CDR3 loop spans 15 amino acids. Deletions cut 6 bases from V and 2 bases from J, with 15 bases between. The CDR3 spells CASTPDGVAGNTIYF. In DNA, the CDR3 is TGTGCCAGCACCCCGGACGGGGTAGCTGGAAACACCATATATTTT.